Below, 15 T cell receptor beta chains from the same sample are listed, as sequenced in a study of T-cell reconstitution after alpha-beta-depleted transplantation in children. TCRbeta library preparation incorporated unique molecular identifiers. One entry per CDR3 protein, called by TCRdb with MiXCR from the PCR reads. The sample shows approximately 190,000 distinct CDR3 sequences, roughly 6% of them seen only once. The starting material was PBMCs, obtained before TCRalphabeta/CD19-depleted stem cell transplant. These receptors originate from a girl less than two years old with combined immunodeficiency, due to receive a stem cell transplant.

The sample holds many counts of this clonotype. The chain uses TRBV29-1 and TRBJ1-2; TRBD1 might be the D (5 bases). CDR3 size: 14 residues. V lost 4 bases to trimming and J lost 0 bases, with 12 bases between them. The germline V gene encodes CDR1 SQVTM and CDR2 ANQGSEA. This chain's CDR3 is CSVAAAGPNYGYTF. The CDR3 DNA reads TGCAGCGTTGCCGCCGCGGGGCCTAACTATGGCTACACCTTC.

This clonotype was detected only once. A much more abundant neighbour one base away suggests this may be a read error. This rearrangement joins TRBV6-1 to TRBJ2-7; 12 bases line up with TRBD2. The CDR3 covers 13 residues. The germline CDR1 and CDR2 sequences are MNHNS and SASEGT. For the CDR3, the DNA is TGTGGCATCCTAGCGGGAGGGCTGGACGAGCAGTACTTC. As protein: CGILAGGLDEQYF.

This clonotype was found many times. The chain combines TRBV6-6 with TRBJ2-4, with D maybe TRBD2 (5 bases). Trimming shortened V by 8 bases and J by 4 bases, and 12 bases separated the two germline ends. Germline CDR1 reads MNHNY; CDR2 reads SVGAGI (reference sequence). The CDR3 loop spans 13 amino acids. The CDR3 DNA follows: TGTGCCAGCGCAACCCGGGGAAAAAACATTCAGTACTTC. It yields the protein CASATRGKNIQYF.

The table lists this clonotype with many counts. V and J are TRBV5-1 and TRBJ2-2; D unresolved. The CDR3 runs to 13 residues. Looked up from germline, CDR1 is SGHRS and CDR2 is YFSETQ. V gave up 1 base and J gave up 6 bases, with 7 bases separating them. The chain's CDR3 is CASSLNDSGELFF. The DNA of the CDR3 is TGCGCCAGCAGCTTGAATGATTCCGGGGAGCTGTTTTTT.

This clonotype was observed a few times. The chain uses TRBV12-3 or TRBV12-4 and TRBJ1-5; a possible D gene is TRBD1 (5 bases). The CDR3 is made up of 17 amino acids. V lost 7 bases to trimming and J lost 3 bases, with 22 bases between them. The CDR3, as DNA: TGTGCCAGCACCCCTGAATTTCTGCAGGGTATCAATCAGCCCCAGCATTTT. Translation gives CASTPEFLQGINQPQHF.

This clonotype showed up many times. This chain links TRBV12-3 or TRBV12-4 with TRBJ2-3, with TRBD2 matching 13 bases. V shed 3 bases, J shed 5 bases, and the junction held 8 bases outside the gene matches. The CDR3 consists of 17 residues. The CDR3, as DNA: TGTGCCAGCAGTTTCACCGGACTAGCGGGGGTTTTAGATACGCAGTATTTT. It encodes CASSFTGLAGVLDTQYF.

This clonotype has a count of ten or more. The V and J genes are TRBV9 and TRBJ2-7; 14 bases match TRBD2. The V gene end was trimmed by 4 bases and the J gene end by 6 bases; junction bases not matched to a gene: 9. CDR1 is SGDLS and CDR2 is YYNGEE in the germline V gene. The CDR3 has 16 amino acids. CDR3 residues: CASSSRGLAGGSEQYF. As DNA, the CDR3 is TGTGCCAGCAGCTCGAGAGGACTAGCGGGAGGCTCCGAGCAGTACTTC.

This clonotype was detected only a few times. V usage is TRBV25-1 and J usage is TRBJ2-3, with 9 bases that match TRBD2. Germline loops: CDR1 MGHDK, CDR2 SYGVNS. The CDR3 covers 17 residues. V gave up 5 bases and J gave up 2 bases; unmatched junction bases: 11. CDR3 residues: CASSSTGTSSFTDTQYF. The DNA for the CDR3 is TGTGCCAGCAGTTCCACCGGGACTAGCAGCTTCACAGATACGCAGTATTTT.

This clonotype has more than one count but fewer than ten. The chain carries TRBV24-1 and TRBJ2-1; tentatively, D is TRBD2 (7 bases). In germline, CDR1 is KGHDR, CDR2 SFDVKD. The CDR3 is made up of 17 amino acids. V was clipped by 4 bases and J by 12 bases, with 27 bases between them. The CDR3 protein is CATSDPGGGGSSKVQFF. The CDR3 nucleotides read TGTGCCACCAGTGACCCCGGGGGAGGGGGGAGTAGTAAGGTGCAGTTCTTC.

This clonotype was picked up many times. The J gene is TRBJ2-1, the V gene TRBV6-2 or TRBV6-3, with 12 bases identical to TRBD2. This CDR3 has 23 amino acids. The ends lost 4 bases at V and 2 bases at J; junction bases unmatched: 24. Per germline, CDR1 MNHEY and CDR2 SVGEGT. Written as DNA, the CDR3 is TGTGCCAGCAGTTCCGCAGGGGGCAGGACTAGCGGGGACTCCCGAAACCCCTACAATGAGCAGTTCTTC. It encodes CASSSAGGRTSGDSRNPYNEQFF.

This clonotype was counted ten times or more. As DNA, the CDR3 is TGCAGTGCTAGCCACGGACAGAATTCCCGGGAGCTGTTTTTT. Translation: CSASHGQNSRELFF. This sequence joins TRBV20-1 and TRBJ2-2, with D tentatively TRBD1 (6 bases). CDR3 size: 14 residues. CDR1 DFQATT and CDR2 SNEGSKA come from the germline V gene (reference sequence). V lost 3 bases to trimming and J lost 9 bases, with 17 bases between them.

Ten or more counts support this clonotype. V is TRBV15 and J is TRBJ1-5, with D perhaps matching TRBD1 (5 bases). This CDR3 has 15 residues. Trimming removed 0 bases from V and 6 bases from J, with 12 bases in between. Looked up from germline, CDR1 is LNHNV and CDR2 is YYDKDF (reference sequence). Here the CDR3 reads CATSRDVQGGQPQHF. CDR3 DNA sequence: TGTGCCACCAGCAGAGATGTCCAGGGCGGTCAGCCCCAGCATTTT.

This rearrangement joins TRBV7-9 to TRBJ1-6; D is uncertain. CDR1 SEHNR and CDR2 FQNEAQ come from the germline V gene (reference sequence). The CDR3 contains 17 residues. V was trimmed by 5 bases and J by 3 bases, leaving 17 bases between them. CDR3 in DNA: TGTGCCAGCAGCATCTATAGTCGCCTGATCTATAATTCACCCCTCCACTTT. It codes for CASSIYSRLIYNSPLHF. The full variable domain, its missing parts supplied by reference TRBV7-9 and TRBJ1-6, is DTGVSQNPRHKITKRGQNVTFRCDPISEHNRLYWYRQTLGQGPEFLTYFQNEAQLEKSRLLSDRFSAERPKGSFSTLEIQRTEQGDSAMYLCASSIYSRLIYNSPLHFGNGTRLTVT.

This clonotype came up many times. The rearrangement links TRBV6-2 or TRBV6-3 to TRBJ2-2; no reliable D call. V gave up 10 bases and J gave up 5 bases, with 17 bases separating them. CDR3 length equals 14 residues. Germline V gives CDR1 MNHEY, CDR2 SVGEGT. In DNA, the CDR3 is TGTGCCACTGCGACTGGCCTCGGTACCGGGGAGCTGTTTTTT. This translates into CATATGLGTGELFF.

This clonotype was seen many times. The J gene is TRBJ2-3, the V gene TRBV29-1; 11 bases map to TRBD2. With 6 bases clipped from V and 0 bases from J, the junction kept 23 bases outside the gene matches. CDR3 length: 21 residues. Germline values: CDR1 SQVTM, CDR2 ANQGSEA. In DNA, the CDR3 is TGCAGCGTCACCGGGATAGGCAGACTAGCGGGGCCTTGGGTTAGCACAGATACGCAGTATTTT. Translated: CSVTGIGRLAGPWVSTDTQYF.